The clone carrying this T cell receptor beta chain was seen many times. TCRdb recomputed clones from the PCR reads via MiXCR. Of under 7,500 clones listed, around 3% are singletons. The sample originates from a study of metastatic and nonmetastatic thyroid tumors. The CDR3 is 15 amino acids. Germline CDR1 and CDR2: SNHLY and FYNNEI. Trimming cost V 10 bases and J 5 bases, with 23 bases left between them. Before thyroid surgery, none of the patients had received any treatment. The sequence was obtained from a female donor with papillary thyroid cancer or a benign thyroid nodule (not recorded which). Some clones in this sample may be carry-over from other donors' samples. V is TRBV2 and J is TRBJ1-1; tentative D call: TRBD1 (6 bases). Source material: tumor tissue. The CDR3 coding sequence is TGTGCCACCACTTTTGAATGGGGGGCAGGTACTGAAGCTTTCTTT. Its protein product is CATTFEWGAGTEAFF.